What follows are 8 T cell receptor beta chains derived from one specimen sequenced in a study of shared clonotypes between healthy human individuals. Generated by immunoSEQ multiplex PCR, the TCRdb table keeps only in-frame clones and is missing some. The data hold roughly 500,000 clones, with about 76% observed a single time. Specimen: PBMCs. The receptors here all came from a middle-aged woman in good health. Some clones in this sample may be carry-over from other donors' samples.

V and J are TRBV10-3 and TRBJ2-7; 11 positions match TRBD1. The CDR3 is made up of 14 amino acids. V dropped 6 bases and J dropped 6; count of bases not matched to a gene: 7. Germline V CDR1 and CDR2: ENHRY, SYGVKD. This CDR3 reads CAISPGQGVFEQYF. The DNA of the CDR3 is TGTGCCATCAGCCCGGGACAGGGGGTTTTCGAGCAGTACTTC.

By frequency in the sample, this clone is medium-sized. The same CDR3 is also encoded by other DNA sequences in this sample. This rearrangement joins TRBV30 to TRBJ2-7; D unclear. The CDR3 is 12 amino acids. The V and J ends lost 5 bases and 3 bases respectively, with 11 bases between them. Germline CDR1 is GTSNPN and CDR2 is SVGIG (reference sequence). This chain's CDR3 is CAWSQDRYEQYF. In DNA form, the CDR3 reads TGTGCCTGGTCGCAGGACCGCTACGAGCAGTACTTC.

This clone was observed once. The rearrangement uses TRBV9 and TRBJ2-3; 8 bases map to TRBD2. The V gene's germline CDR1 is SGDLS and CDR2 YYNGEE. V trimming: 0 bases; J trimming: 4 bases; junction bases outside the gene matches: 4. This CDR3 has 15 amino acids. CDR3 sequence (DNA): TGTGCCAGCAGCGTAGAAGCGGGAGCCGCAGATACGCAGTATTTT. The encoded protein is CASSVEAGAADTQYF.

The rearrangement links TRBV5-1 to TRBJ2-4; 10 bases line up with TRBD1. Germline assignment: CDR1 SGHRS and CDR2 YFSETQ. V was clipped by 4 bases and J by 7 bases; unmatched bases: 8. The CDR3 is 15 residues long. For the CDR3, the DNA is TGCGCCAGCAGCCGTGCCGGGACAGGGGCCAACATTCAGTACTTC. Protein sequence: CASSRAGTGANIQYF.

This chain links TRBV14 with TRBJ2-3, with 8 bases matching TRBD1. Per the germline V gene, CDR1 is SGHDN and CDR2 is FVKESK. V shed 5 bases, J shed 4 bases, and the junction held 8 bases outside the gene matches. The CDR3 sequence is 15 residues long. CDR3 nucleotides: TGTGCCAGCAGCAAGGACAGGGTAGGGTCAGATACGCAGTATTTT. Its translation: CASSKDRVGSDTQYF.

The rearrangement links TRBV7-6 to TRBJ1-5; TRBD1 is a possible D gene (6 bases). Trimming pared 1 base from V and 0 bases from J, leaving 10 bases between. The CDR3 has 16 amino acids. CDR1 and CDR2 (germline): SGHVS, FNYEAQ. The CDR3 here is CASSLGTAYSNQPQHF. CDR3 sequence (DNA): TGTGCCAGCAGCTTAGGGACAGCTTATAGCAATCAGCCCCAGCATTTT.

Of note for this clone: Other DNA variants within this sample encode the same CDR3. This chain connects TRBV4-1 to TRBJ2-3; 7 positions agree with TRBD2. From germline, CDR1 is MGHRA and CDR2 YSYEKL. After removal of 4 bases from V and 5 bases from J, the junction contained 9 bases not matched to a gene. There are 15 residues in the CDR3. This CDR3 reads CASSRLAERGDTQYF. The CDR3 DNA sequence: TGCGCCAGCAGCCGCCTAGCGGAGAGGGGAGATACGCAGTATTTT.

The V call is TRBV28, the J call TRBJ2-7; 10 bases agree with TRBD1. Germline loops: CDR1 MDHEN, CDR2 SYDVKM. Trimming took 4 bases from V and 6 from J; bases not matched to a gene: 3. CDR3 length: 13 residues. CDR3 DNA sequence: TGTGCCAGCAGTTGGGACAGGGGCCTCGAGCAGTACTTC. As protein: CASSWDRGLEQYF.